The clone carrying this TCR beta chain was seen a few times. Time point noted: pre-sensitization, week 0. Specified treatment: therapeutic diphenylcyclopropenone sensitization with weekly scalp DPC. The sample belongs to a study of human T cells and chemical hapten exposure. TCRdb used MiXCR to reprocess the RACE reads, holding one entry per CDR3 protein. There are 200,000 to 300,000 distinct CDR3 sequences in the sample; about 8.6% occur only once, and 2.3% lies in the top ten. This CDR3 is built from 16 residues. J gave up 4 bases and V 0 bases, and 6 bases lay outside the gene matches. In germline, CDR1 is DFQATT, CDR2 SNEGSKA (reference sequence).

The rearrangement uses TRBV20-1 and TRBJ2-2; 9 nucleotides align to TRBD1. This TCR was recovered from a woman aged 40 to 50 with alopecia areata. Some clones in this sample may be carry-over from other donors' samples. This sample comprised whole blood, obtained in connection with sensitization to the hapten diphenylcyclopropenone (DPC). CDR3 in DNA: TGCAGTGCTAGAGAATGGGACAGGGACATCACCGGGGAGCTGTTTTTT. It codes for CSAREWDRDITGELFF.